This entry is about one TCR beta chain. What it binds is not known. Germline CDR1 is LGHNT and CDR2 is FRNRAP. The CDR3 is 14 residues long. J gave up 2 bases and V 6 bases, and 5 bases lay outside the gene matches. People who had autoimmune disease history or systemic immunosuppression were excluded. These data come from a study of OX40 agonist ivuxolimab in advanced cancers. Study-wide context: Intravenous ivuxolimab at 0.01 to 10 mg/kg was given to patients every 2 weeks. Whole-study findings and limits: At 0.1 to 3.0 mg/kg, CD4+ and CD8+ blood T cells expanded clonally by week 6.

TCRdb's table, derived via immunoSEQ multiplex PCR, lists solely in-frame clones and lacks some. The table has tens of thousands of clones, 70% to 90% seen once. The receptor comes from an adult with an advanced solid tumor such as melanoma, head and neck, liver or kidney cancer. This chain links TRBV12-5 with TRBJ2-7; 9 nucleotides line up with TRBD2. Specimen: CD4+ or CD8+ T cells sorted from blood, collected in a trial of the OX40 agonist ivuxolimab. The CDR3 DNA follows: TGTGCTAGTGGGATTTTAGCGGGAGCCTACGAGCAGTACTTC. This codes for CASGILAGAYEQYF.